This T cell receptor beta chain stems from a study of T cells in Graves' hyperthyroidism and ophthalmopathy. From RNA transcripts, TCR beta CDR3 regions were amplified. A first-round RT-PCR of the TCR CDR3 used the HTBI primer set. MiXCR, applied by TCRdb to the multiplex PCR reads, yields one record per CDR3 protein. In the table there are 700,000 or so distinct CDR3 sequences, about 16% of which are singletons. This CDR3 contains 13 residues. CDR1 is DFQATT, CDR2 SNEGSKA, per germline (reference sequence). The specimen sequenced was blood. The clonotype originates from a young man with Graves' hyperthyroidism. The chain employs TRBV20-1 and TRBJ2-1; 12 nucleotides match TRBD2. The CDR3 here is CGLGLAGYNEQFF. As DNA, the CDR3 is TGCGGCCTGGGACTAGCGGGCTACAATGAGCAGTTCTTC.